The 10 T cell receptor beta chains below all came from one sample that was sequenced in a study of identical twins. TCRdb ran MiXCR on the 5' RACE reads and lists one entry per CDR3 protein. The sample has fewer than 550,000 distinct CDR3 sequences; around 15% are singletons. This sample was also put to use in a study of yellow fever vaccine responses in identical twins.

Input material: CD4+ T cells sorted from blood. These receptors all stem from a woman aged 18-29 years in good health.

CDR3 bases: TGTGCCAGCAGCTTGGAACCGGGACAGGGGGCTCATCAGCCCCAGCATTTT. Translated: CASSLEPGQGAHQPQHF. The chain links TRBV5-8 to TRBJ1-5; 12 bases agree with TRBD1. V gave up 0 bases and J gave up 5 bases; unmatched junction bases: 6. CDR3 size: 17 residues. Looked up from germline, CDR1 is SGHTS and CDR2 is YDEGEE. The full variable domain, in which reference TRBV5-8 and TRBJ1-5 provide the parts outside the CDR3, is EAGVTQSPTHLIKTRGQQATLRCSPISGHTSVYWYQQALGLGLQFLLWYDEGEERNRGNFPPRFSGRQFPNYSSELNVNALELEDSALYLCASSLEPGQGAHQPQHFGDGTRLSIL.

In this sample, this clonotype turned up a few times. The chain couples TRBV7-3 to TRBJ1-2; TRBD1 matches 7 bases. CDR3 length: 15 amino acids. CDR1 and CDR2 (germline): SGHTA, FQGTGA. After removal of 5 bases from V and 4 bases from J, the junction contained 10 bases not matched to a gene. The CDR3 sequence is CASSPTGQEIYGYTF. DNA for the CDR3: TGTGCCAGCAGCCCAACCGGACAGGAAATCTATGGCTACACCTTC.

The chain has TRBV20-1 and TRBJ2-2; 10 bases map to TRBD1. V lost 6 bases and J lost 4; bases outside the gene matches: 2. CDR3 size: 13 residues. Looked up from germline, CDR1 is DFQATT and CDR2 is SNEGSKA (reference sequence). In DNA form, the CDR3 reads TGCAGTGCCGACAGGGGGCGCACCGGGGAGCTGTTTTTT. Its protein is CSADRGRTGELFF.

This clonotype has only a few counts. The chain uses TRBV28 and TRBJ1-5; no clear D gene. Looked up from germline, CDR1 is MDHEN and CDR2 is SYDVKM. V gave up 8 bases and J gave up 0 bases, with 11 bases separating them. This CDR3 is built from 14 residues. This CDR3 reads CASRNLYSNQPQHF. The CDR3 DNA follows: TGTGCCAGCCGGAACCTCTATAGCAATCAGCCCCAGCATTTT.

This clonotype was seen a handful of times. The chain recombines TRBV7-3 with TRBJ2-1, with 7 bases matching TRBD2. Trimming removed 1 base from V and 2 bases from J; junction bases left unmatched: 5. Germline V CDR1 and CDR2: SGHTA, FQGTGA. The CDR3 has 16 amino acids. CDR3 in amino acids: CASSLSFTSAYNEQFF. DNA for the CDR3: TGTGCCAGCAGCTTAAGTTTCACTAGCGCCTACAATGAGCAGTTCTTC.

This clonotype has a handful of counts. The chain is built from TRBV29-1 and TRBJ2-3; TRBD1 matches 11 bases. The germline V gene has CDR1 SQVTM and CDR2 ANQGSEA. The V gene end was trimmed by 7 bases and the J gene end by 4 bases; junction bases not matched to a gene: 16. The CDR3 is 17 residues long. The CDR3 sequence is CSAEGQGAWRGADTQYF. The CDR3, as DNA: TGCAGCGCCGAAGGACAGGGGGCATGGAGGGGAGCAGATACGCAGTATTTT.

The rearrangement links TRBV7-2 to TRBJ1-1, with 8 bases identical to TRBD1. Trimming cost V 3 bases and J 2 bases; bases outside gene matches: 5. This CDR3 contains 15 residues. CDR1 is SGHTA and CDR2 is FQGNSA in the germline V gene. The CDR3 loop reads CASSLTGDRNTEAFF. The CDR3 nucleotides read TGTGCCAGCAGCTTGACAGGGGATAGAAACACTGAAGCTTTCTTT. The whole variable domain, filled in from reference TRBV7-2 and TRBJ1-1, reads GAGVSQSPSNKVTEKGKDVELRCDPISGHTALYWYRQSLGQGLEFLIYFQGNSAPDKSGLPSDRFSAERTGGSVSTLTIQRTQQEDSAVYLCASSLTGDRNTEAFFGQGTRLTVV.

This clonotype was counted between two and nine times. The chain is built from TRBV10-3 and TRBJ2-7; TRBD2 matches at 8 bases. This CDR3 contains 14 residues. Germline V gene data show CDR1 as ENHRY and CDR2 as SYGVKD. V trimming: 5 bases; J trimming: 6 bases; junction bases outside the gene matches: 9. CDR3 bases: TGTGCCATCAGTAGGGGACTAGAAACGGGCGAGCAGTACGTC. Translating gives CAISRGLETGEQYV.

This chain connects TRBV6-5 to TRBJ2-3; D is unclear. The V gene's germline CDR1 is MNHEY and CDR2 SVGAGI. This CDR3 region has 15 residues. V was cut by 0 bases and J by 6 bases, with 13 bases left in between. In nucleotides, the CDR3 is TGTGCCAGCAGTTACTCGGTATTGGGCCGGGATACGCAGTATTTT. It specifies CASSYSVLGRDTQYF.

The rearrangement uses TRBV7-6 and TRBJ2-1, with D uncertain. The CDR3 has 13 amino acids. Germline loops: CDR1 SGHVS, CDR2 FNYEAQ. The germline V and J ends were trimmed by 2 bases and 9 bases, with 11 bases remaining between them. CDR3 loop: CASSLSRVGEQFF. The CDR3 nucleotides are TGTGCCAGCAGCTTATCCCGTGTTGGTGAGCAGTTCTTC.